The 22 T cell receptor beta chains presented below share a single source sample, sequenced in a study of OX40 agonist ivuxolimab in advanced cancers. Library preparation was by the immunoSEQ multiplex PCR assay. TCRdb re-hosts the immuneACCESS table, in-frame sequences only. Its copies lack some clones; in the studies checked, an unresolved V gene accounts for under half of them, and the cause for the rest is not known. The sample yields roughly 60,000 clones; about 86% were counted once. Of the sample, about 0.88% is held by the ten largest clones. The sample was CD4+ or CD8+ T cells sorted from blood, taken in a trial of the OX40 agonist ivuxolimab. The source is an adult with an advanced solid tumor such as melanoma, head and neck, liver or kidney cancer.

The genes are TRBV27 and TRBJ1-5, with TRBD1 identical over 7 bases. Germline V gene data show CDR1 as MNHEY and CDR2 as SMNVEV (reference sequence). The CDR3 loop spans 11 amino acids. CDR3 DNA: TGTCCCGGGACAGAAGATCAGCCCCAGCATTTT. Protein: CPGTEDQPQHF.

This chain links TRBV6-5 with TRBJ1-1, with D tentatively TRBD1 (5 bases). Deletions cut 5 bases from V and 1 base from J, with 14 bases between. This CDR3 is built from 15 residues. The germline CDR1 and CDR2 sequences are MNHEY and SVGAGI. The CDR3 is CASSTQIGANTEAFF. Here the CDR3 DNA reads TGTGCCAGCAGTACCCAGATCGGGGCGAACACTGAAGCTTTCTTT.

This rearrangement joins TRBV5-1 to TRBJ1-6; 8 nucleotides match TRBD1. Germline loops: CDR1 SGHRS, CDR2 YFSETQ. The CDR3 has 15 residues. V gave up 4 bases and J gave up 7 bases; unmatched junction bases: 7. The CDR3 DNA follows: TGCGCCAGCAGCGGTACAGGGGGAAGGAATTCACCCCTCCACTTT. Residues: CASSGTGGRNSPLHF.

The chain recombines TRBV5-4 with TRBJ1-2; 10 bases agree with TRBD1. From germline, CDR1 is SGHNT and CDR2 YYREEE (reference sequence). Trimming removed 4 bases from V and 8 bases from J; junction bases left unmatched: 11. The CDR3 loop spans 15 amino acids. Here the CDR3 DNA reads TGTGCCAGCAGCGCGGGACAGGGGTTGTTCGGCGGCTACACCTTC. This gives the protein CASSAGQGLFGGYTF.

This chain connects TRBV6-6 to TRBJ2-7; 8 bases are shared with TRBD2. V lost 7 bases, J lost 6 bases, and 5 bases stayed unmatched. The CDR3 length is 12 residues. Per germline, CDR1 MNHNY and CDR2 SVGAGI (reference sequence). The CDR3 is CASKSGRGEQYF. The CDR3 coding sequence is TGTGCCAGCAAGAGCGGGAGAGGCGAGCAGTACTTC.

The chain carries TRBV7-2 and TRBJ1-2; D gene uncertain. The CDR3 contains 14 residues. With 0 bases removed from V and 3 bases from J, the gap between germline ends came to 8 bases. Germline V gene data show CDR1 as SGHTA and CDR2 as FQGNSA. The DNA for the CDR3 is TGTGCCAGCAGCTTAGCGCCAACCGACTATGGCTACACCTTC. This gives the protein CASSLAPTDYGYTF.

The gene calls are TRBV7-9 and TRBJ2-5; 8 bases are a match to TRBD2. The CDR3 sequence is 16 residues long. The ends lost 2 bases at V and 1 base at J; junction bases unmatched: 6. The germline V gene has CDR1 SEHNR and CDR2 FQNEAQ (reference sequence). The CDR3 DNA reads as TGTGCCAGCAGCTTAAGGGGCGGGGGGTTCCAAGAGACCCAGTACTTC. Amino acid sequence: CASSLRGGGFQETQYF.

The V gene is TRBV11-3, the J gene TRBJ2-7; a possible D gene is TRBD1 (6 bases). Per germline, CDR1 SGHNT and CDR2 YENEEA. Trimming left V 2 bases short and J 4 bases short, with 15 bases between. CDR3 size: 15 residues. The CDR3 here is CASSLSGGANYEQYF. The CDR3 DNA sequence: TGTGCCAGCAGCTTATCTGGGGGCGCGAATTACGAGCAGTACTTC.

This clone was detected only a few times. V gene TRBV25-1 combines with J gene TRBJ2-1, with D hard to call. From germline, CDR1 is MGHDK and CDR2 SYGVNS. Trimming pared 5 bases from V and 0 bases from J, leaving 8 bases between. CDR3 length equals 14 residues. In nucleotides, the CDR3 is TGTGCCAGCAGTTTCGCGAGCTCCTACAATGAGCAGTTCTTC. This gives the protein CASSFASSYNEQFF. The entire variable domain, with the rest obtained from reference TRBV25-1 and TRBJ2-1, is as follows: EADIYQTPRYLVIGTGKKITLECSQTMGHDKMYWYQQDPGMELHLIHYSYGVNSTEKGDLSSESTVSRIRTEHFPLTLESARPSHTSQYLCASSFASSYNEQFFGPGTRLTVL.

The V call is TRBV6-5, the J call TRBJ2-3, with a tentative D call TRBD2 (7 bases). The CDR3 spans 13 residues. Per germline, CDR1 MNHEY and CDR2 SVGAGI. Deletions cut 7 bases from V and 6 bases from J, with 14 bases between. Written as DNA, the CDR3 is TGTGCCAGCAAGGGGGGGGGCTCGGATACGCAGTATTTT. This encodes CASKGGGSDTQYF.

The CDR3 sequence: CASSQGDLSYEQYF. DNA for the CDR3: TGTGCCAGCTCACAGGGGGACCTGTCCTACGAGCAGTACTTC. The chain joins TRBV6-5 to TRBJ2-7, with TRBD1 matching 8 bases. CDR1 MNHEY and CDR2 SVGAGI come from the germline V gene. CDR3 size: 14 residues. After removal of 8 bases from V and 1 base from J, the junction contained 7 bases not matched to a gene.

The V gene is TRBV6-1, the J gene TRBJ1-5, with TRBD1 as a possible D gene (5 bases). Germline V gives CDR1 MNHNS, CDR2 SASEGT. The CDR3 loop spans 17 amino acids. Between the trimmed V and J ends, which lost 1 base and 0 bases, there was a span of 13 bases. The CDR3 here is CASSEGPAGSSNQPQHF. The CDR3 DNA reads TGTGCCAGCAGTGAAGGCCCGGCAGGGAGTAGCAATCAGCCCCAGCATTTT.

The rearrangement links TRBV5-4 to TRBJ2-2; 14 bases match TRBD2. The V gene end was trimmed by 4 bases and the J gene end by 3 bases; junction bases not matched to a gene: 8. The CDR3 runs 18 residues. Germline values: CDR1 SGHNT, CDR2 YYREEE (reference sequence). CDR3 coding DNA: TGTGCCAGCAGCATGGGGCCGGGACTAGCGGGAGACACCGGGGAGCTGTTTTTT. Amino acids: CASSMGPGLAGDTGELFF.

This clone is a singleton in its sample. J is TRBJ1-6 and V is TRBV19; TRBD1 aligns across 7 bases. V lost 6 bases, J lost 2 bases, and 7 bases stayed unmatched. CDR3 size: 16 residues. Germline CDR1 is LNHDA and CDR2 is SQIVND (reference sequence). The CDR3 nucleotides are TGTGCCAGTAGGGGACAGCAGTCCGCCTATAATTCACCCCTCCACTTT. As protein: CASRGQQSAYNSPLHF. Variable domain in full (rest from reference TRBV19 and TRBJ1-6): DGGITQSPKYLFRKEGQNVTLSCEQNLNHDAMYWYRQDPGQGLRLIYYSQIVNDFQKGDIAEGYSVSREKKESFPLTVTSAQKNPTAFYLCASRGQQSAYNSPLHFGNGTRLTVT.

As to this clone: At one boundary the junction diverges from the germline segment, which might be a read error. The J gene is TRBJ2-2, the V gene TRBV7-7, with 10 nucleotides matching TRBD2. CDR3 length equals 16 residues. Germline V lookup: CDR1 SSHAT, CDR2 FNYEAQ (reference sequence). Here the CDR3 reads CASRVGTSVSDGELFF. DNA for the CDR3: TGTGCTAGCAGGGTCGGGACTAGCGTTTCGGACGGGGAGCTGTTTTTT.

The CDR3 nucleotides are TGTGCCAGCAGCTTGACGTCGGGAGGGCAAGAGACCCAGTACTTC. The encoded protein is CASSLTSGGQETQYF. The rearrangement joins TRBV5-4 to TRBJ2-5, with 8 nucleotides matching TRBD2. The junction had 4 bases not matched to a gene; V was cut back by 1 base and J by 2 bases. Germline CDR1 is SGHNT and CDR2 is YYREEE (reference sequence). The CDR3 totals 15 residues.

The chain carries TRBV6-1 and TRBJ2-1; a weak D match, TRBD2 (7 bases). Germline CDR1 and CDR2: MNHNS and SASEGT. This CDR3 spans 15 amino acids. V was trimmed by 1 base and J by 4 bases, leaving 11 bases between them. CDR3 nucleotides: TGTGCCAGCAGTGAAGAGGGAGGGGGATACAATGAGCAGTTCTTC. The encoded protein is CASSEEGGGYNEQFF.

The J gene is TRBJ1-5, the V gene TRBV18, with a possible D match to TRBD1 (6 bases). Germline assignment: CDR1 KGHSH and CDR2 LQKENI. With 5 bases removed from V and 8 bases from J, the gap between germline ends came to 13 bases. The length of the CDR3 is 13 residues. As DNA, the CDR3 is TGTGCCAGCTCAGGGGGCGAGAGGGAGCCCCAGCATTTT. This translates into CASSGGEREPQHF. Variable domain in full (rest from reference TRBV18 and TRBJ1-5): NAGVMQNPRHLVRRRGQEARLRCSPMKGHSHVYWYRQLPEEGLKFMVYLQKENIIDESGMPKERFSAEFPKEGPSILRIQQVVRGDSAAYFCASSGGEREPQHFGDGTRLSIL.

This chain links TRBV4-1 with TRBJ2-3, with TRBD2 identical over 7 bases. The ends lost 4 bases at V and 5 bases at J; junction bases unmatched: 6. Germline CDR1 and CDR2: MGHRA and YSYEKL. The CDR3 extends over 14 amino acids. The CDR3 DNA sequence: TGCGCCAGCAGCCCGGACCCGGGAGGAGATACGCAGTATTTT. Translating it yields CASSPDPGGDTQYF.

A few counts support this clone. This sequence joins TRBV6-1 and TRBJ1-3; TRBD1 matches at 8 bases. Germline-derived CDR1 and CDR2 are MNHNS and SASEGT. With 4 bases clipped from V and 0 bases from J, the junction kept 17 bases outside the gene matches. The CDR3 has 20 residues. The CDR3 loop reads CASSGPWTGPKLFSGNTIYF. DNA for the CDR3: TGTGCCAGCAGTGGACCGTGGACAGGGCCAAAACTCTTCTCTGGAAACACCATATATTTT.

This chain uses TRBV30 with TRBJ1-1; TRBD1 might be the D (5 bases). The V gene lost 2 bases and the J gene lost 3 bases, with 10 bases spanning the gap. The CDR3 covers 13 residues. Germline CDR1 is GTSNPN and CDR2 is SVGIG (reference sequence). CDR3: CAWSNLGDTEAFF. DNA for the CDR3: TGTGCCTGGAGTAACCTGGGGGACACTGAAGCTTTCTTT.

The V call is TRBV7-9, the J call TRBJ1-6; a weak D match, TRBD1 (6 bases). The CDR3 has 16 amino acids. CDR1 and CDR2 (germline): SEHNR, FQNEAQ (reference sequence). V was cut by 1 base and J by 9 bases, with 16 bases left in between. The CDR3 loop is CASSLESAGAVSPLHF. The CDR3 coding sequence is TGTGCCAGCAGCTTAGAATCTGCAGGGGCTGTTTCACCCCTCCACTTT. Full variable domain (outside the CDR3, taken from reference TRBV7-9 and TRBJ1-6): DTGVSQNPRHKITKRGQNVTFRCDPISEHNRLYWYRQTLGQGPEFLTYFQNEAQLEKSRLLSDRFSAERPKGSFSTLEIQRTEQGDSAMYLCASSLESAGAVSPLHFGNGTRLTVT.